These 30 T cell receptor beta chains share one sample of origin, sequenced in a study of T-cell memory formation after mild COVID-19. From the 5' RACE reads, TCRdb called clonotypes with MiXCR, one entry per CDR3 protein. The sample yields about 90,000 distinct CDR3 sequences, roughly 15% seen once. Sequenced material: PBMCs or a T cell subset sorted from them (not recorded which). Source of these receptors: a man aged 18-30 years who had mild COVID-19 (a few samples of this study predate the infection). Cell type and time point are not known.

This clonotype has just a few counts. The chain employs TRBV4-3 and TRBJ2-2; 12 bases agree with TRBD2. CDR3 length: 16 residues. Looked up from germline, CDR1 is LGHNA and CDR2 is YSLEER. Trimming cost V 0 bases and J 6 bases; bases outside gene matches: 2. The CDR3 DNA reads TGCGCCAGCAGCCAAGATCCTAGCGGGGGGGCCGGGGAGCTGTTTTTT. Amino acids: CASSQDPSGGAGELFF.

V gene TRBV4-1 combines with J gene TRBJ1-6; the D is unclear. The CDR3 spans 13 residues. Trimming stripped 3 bases from V and 10 bases from J, with 10 bases between. CDR1 MGHRA and CDR2 YSYEKL come from the germline V gene. In DNA form, the CDR3 reads TGCGCCAGCAGCCACCCTGGCGTCTCACCCCTCCACTTT. Residues: CASSHPGVSPLHF.

The V and J genes are TRBV6-5 and TRBJ1-5, with D maybe TRBD1 (5 bases). From germline, CDR1 is MNHEY and CDR2 SVGAGI. V lost 4 bases and J 5 bases, leaving 9 bases between the germline ends. This CDR3 has 13 residues. CDR3 protein: CASSSRGDQPQHF. Here the CDR3 DNA reads TGTGCCAGCAGTTCTCGAGGGGATCAGCCCCAGCATTTT.

The V gene is TRBV7-9, the J gene TRBJ1-2, with D possibly being TRBD1 (6 bases). Trimming cost V 3 bases and J 7 bases, with 15 bases left between them. The CDR3 covers 14 residues. Per the germline V gene, CDR1 is SEHNR and CDR2 is FQNEAQ (reference sequence). CDR3: CASSLDSGPPGYTF. The CDR3 nucleotides are TGTGCCAGCAGCTTGGACAGTGGGCCCCCTGGCTACACCTTC.

The CDR3 nucleotides read TGCGCCAGCAGCTTGGCTTCAGAAAATGAAAAACTGTTTTTT. Amino acids: CASSLASENEKLFF. The rearrangement uses TRBV5-1 and TRBJ1-4; D is undetermined. Per germline, CDR1 SGHRS and CDR2 YFSETQ. The CDR3 covers 14 residues. Trimming cost V 0 bases and J 5 bases, with 8 bases left between them.

This clonotype was observed a few times. V is TRBV7-8 and J is TRBJ2-7; maybe TRBD1 (6 bases). Per germline, CDR1 SGHVS and CDR2 FQNEAQ. Trimming pared 1 base from V and 1 base from J, leaving 11 bases between. This CDR3 spans 15 amino acids. The CDR3 nucleotides are TGTGCCAGCAGCTTAGTACAGGGTCCGTCCTACGAGCAGTACGTC. Translation gives CASSLVQGPSYEQYV.

The V call is TRBV7-8, the J call TRBJ2-7, with 7 bases aligning to TRBD1. Germline CDR1 SGHVS, CDR2 FQNEAQ. This CDR3 spans 17 amino acids. The trim removed 5 bases at V and 1 base at J, leaving 14 bases unmatched. The CDR3 DNA sequence: TGTGCCAGCAGCCCAAACCCGCGGACAGGTAATTCCTACGAGCAGTACTTC. Its protein is CASSPNPRTGNSYEQYF.

This clonotype was seen more than once but under ten times. The chain employs TRBV7-9 and TRBJ2-4; D gene ambiguous. Germline CDR1 SEHNR, CDR2 FQNEAQ (reference sequence). The CDR3 consists of 14 residues. V lost 5 bases and J lost 8, with 16 bases in between. For the CDR3, the DNA is TGTGCCAGCAGCCCATCCAAAGATTCGGACATTCAGTACTTC. Its translation is CASSPSKDSDIQYF. Supplemented by reference TRBV7-9 and TRBJ2-4, the full variable domain reads DTGVSQNPRHKITKRGQNVTFRCDPISEHNRLYWYRQTLGQGPEFLTYFQNEAQLEKSRLLSDRFSAERPKGSFSTLEIQRTEQGDSAMYLCASSPSKDSDIQYFGAGTRLSVL.

This clonotype showed up just a few times. This chain links TRBV18 with TRBJ2-1; no definite D call. Germline V gene data show CDR1 as KGHSH and CDR2 as LQKENI. The CDR3 sequence is 16 residues long. V was pared by 2 bases and J by 5 bases, with 16 bases between. As DNA, the CDR3 is TGTGCCAGCTCACCATATAAGGAGAAGTGGGACAATGAGCAGTTCTTC. This codes for CASSPYKEKWDNEQFF. Variable domain in full (rest from reference TRBV18 and TRBJ2-1): NAGVMQNPRHLVRRRGQEARLRCSPMKGHSHVYWYRQLPEEGLKFMVYLQKENIIDESGMPKERFSAEFPKEGPSILRIQQVVRGDSAAYFCASSPYKEKWDNEQFFGPGTRLTVL.

CDR3 DNA sequence: TGCAGTGCTAGGGGACGGGGGGACCTCGGTGGCTACACCTTC. This translates into CSARGRGDLGGYTF. The gene calls are TRBV20-1 and TRBJ1-2; D is possibly TRBD1 (5 bases). CDR3 length: 14 amino acids. Between the trimmed V and J ends, which lost 3 bases and 7 bases, there was a span of 18 bases. Per the germline V gene, CDR1 is DFQATT and CDR2 is SNEGSKA (reference sequence).

This sequence joins TRBV9 and TRBJ2-5; TRBD2 agrees at 10 bases. Per the germline V gene, CDR1 is SGDLS and CDR2 is YYNGEE. CDR3 size: 14 residues. V lost 4 bases and J lost 5; bases outside the gene matches: 5. The CDR3 nucleotides are TGTGCCAGCAGCACGCTAGCGGGGGTCGAGACCCAGTACTTC. Translated: CASSTLAGVETQYF.

The chain employs TRBV15 and TRBJ2-3, with 7 bases identical to TRBD1. CDR3 length: 14 amino acids. The germline V gene encodes CDR1 LNHNV and CDR2 YYDKDF (reference sequence). The junction had 4 bases not matched to a gene; V was cut back by 3 bases and J by 4 bases. Here the CDR3 reads CATSSSQGPDTQYF. CDR3 sequence (DNA): TGTGCCACCAGCAGCTCACAGGGGCCAGATACGCAGTATTTT.

V gene TRBV6-6 combines with J gene TRBJ2-3; 12 bases align to TRBD2. V was clipped by 4 bases and J by 4 bases; unmatched bases: 6. The CDR3 length is 16 residues. The germline V gene encodes CDR1 MNHNY and CDR2 SVGAGI (reference sequence). The CDR3 region has the DNA TGTGCCAGCAGTTTGGGGACTAGCGGGTTCCCAGATACGCAGTATTTT. Protein sequence: CASSLGTSGFPDTQYF.

This chain links TRBV9 with TRBJ2-7, with TRBD2 matching 9 bases. Per the germline V gene, CDR1 is SGDLS and CDR2 is YYNGEE. The CDR3 has 15 amino acids. V shed 0 bases and J 4 bases; nucleotides not matched to a gene: 5. CDR3 DNA: TGTGCCAGCAGCGTAGCTGGGCTAGCGGGATACGAGCAGTACTTC. Its protein is CASSVAGLAGYEQYF.

The rearrangement uses TRBV27 and TRBJ2-1; TRBD2 matches 9 bases. The CDR3 loop spans 13 amino acids. Trimming cost V 5 bases and J 8 bases; bases outside gene matches: 4. Germline-derived CDR1 and CDR2 are MNHEY and SMNVEV (reference sequence). CDR3 region: CASSAGGPHEQFF. The CDR3 nucleotides read TGTGCCAGCAGTGCGGGGGGGCCCCATGAGCAGTTCTTC.

This rearrangement joins TRBV5-6 to TRBJ1-2; D perhaps matches TRBD1 (5 bases). Trimming shortened V by 3 bases and J by 2 bases, and 8 bases separated the two germline ends. Germline CDR1 is SGHDT and CDR2 is YYEEEE. The CDR3 extends over 13 amino acids. CDR3: CASSSDKNYGYTF. In DNA, the CDR3 is TGTGCCAGCAGCTCGGACAAGAACTATGGCTACACCTTC.

This clonotype appeared a few times. The CDR3 nucleotides read TGCGCCAGCAGCCACCCCGGGCTTAGGGGGGGGGCGTTCCAAGAGACCCAGTACTTC. It yields the protein CASSHPGLRGGAFQETQYF. The chain employs TRBV4-1 and TRBJ2-5, with D tentatively TRBD2 (7 bases). CDR1 is MGHRA, CDR2 YSYEKL, per germline. V was trimmed by 3 bases and J by 1 base, leaving 24 bases between them. This CDR3 has 19 amino acids.

The chain couples TRBV20-1 to TRBJ2-3; maybe TRBD1 (5 bases). Deletions cut 7 bases from V and 9 bases from J, with 11 bases between. CDR3 size: 10 residues. CDR1 DFQATT and CDR2 SNEGSKA come from the germline V gene (reference sequence). This CDR3 is CSVPRETQYF. The CDR3 DNA reads as TGCAGTGTCCCCAGGGAAACGCAGTATTTT.

V gene TRBV25-1 combines with J gene TRBJ1-2; 7 bases are shared with TRBD1. This CDR3 has 15 amino acids. V lost 3 bases, J lost 4 bases, and 8 bases stayed unmatched. Germline loops: CDR1 MGHDK, CDR2 SYGVNS. This chain's CDR3 is CASSDSPQGRYGYTF. The CDR3 region has the DNA TGTGCCAGCAGTGATTCTCCACAGGGGCGCTATGGCTACACCTTC.

The chain joins TRBV25-1 to TRBJ2-1; D not resolved. Trimming pared 3 bases from V and 10 bases from J, leaving 4 bases between. The CDR3 totals 10 residues. The germline gives CDR1 MGHDK, CDR2 SYGVNS. The CDR3 protein is CASSEGEQFF. DNA for the CDR3: TGTGCCAGCAGTGAGGGGGAGCAGTTCTTC.

This rearrangement joins TRBV6-5 to TRBJ1-5; 8 positions agree with TRBD1. The CDR3 totals 16 residues. Trimming cost V 6 bases and J 0 bases; bases outside gene matches: 7. From germline, CDR1 is MNHEY and CDR2 SVGAGI. CDR3 amino acids: CASRGLGQGSNQPQHF. The CDR3 DNA follows: TGTGCCAGCAGAGGGCTTGGACAGGGTAGCAATCAGCCCCAGCATTTT.

V usage is TRBV5-1 and J usage is TRBJ1-1; 7 nucleotides agree with TRBD1. The junction had 4 bases not matched to a gene; V was cut back by 0 bases and J by 5 bases. The CDR3 extends over 14 amino acids. From germline, CDR1 is SGHRS and CDR2 YFSETQ. Here the CDR3 DNA reads TGCGCCAGCAGCTTGGCCGGGGGACAGACTGAAGCTTTCTTT. Its protein product is CASSLAGGQTEAFF.

This clonotype was counted between two and nine times. The CDR3 here is CASSPRTGGAEKLFF. In DNA, the CDR3 is TGTGCCAGCAGCCCAAGGACGGGGGGCGCGGAAAAACTGTTTTTT. The chain carries TRBV7-9 and TRBJ1-4; perhaps TRBD1 as D (6 bases). The CDR3 contains 15 residues. Per germline, CDR1 SEHNR and CDR2 FQNEAQ (reference sequence). Trimming shortened V by 5 bases and J by 8 bases, and 18 bases separated the two germline ends.

The table lists this clonotype with a few counts. This chain uses TRBV29-1 with TRBJ2-2; no reliable D call. Germline CDR1 is SQVTM and CDR2 is ANQGSEA. The CDR3 is 13 amino acids. Trimming shortened V by 3 bases and J by 0 bases, and 5 bases separated the two germline ends. CDR3 residues: CSVEVTNTGELFF. The CDR3 DNA reads as TGCAGCGTTGAGGTGACGAACACCGGGGAGCTGTTTTTT.

V is TRBV27 and J is TRBJ2-1; D perhaps matches TRBD2 (5 bases). The ends were cut back, 6 bases at V and 0 bases at J, with 15 bases in the middle. The CDR3 has 16 residues. Germline V gene data show CDR1 as MNHEY and CDR2 as SMNVEV (reference sequence). CDR3 sequence reads: CASRYGGVPSYNEQFF. DNA for the CDR3: TGTGCCAGCAGGTATGGAGGCGTACCCTCCTACAATGAGCAGTTCTTC.

The V gene is TRBV6-6, the J gene TRBJ1-1; the match to TRBD1 covers 9 bases. This CDR3 region has 17 residues. The V and J ends lost 5 bases and 3 bases, in that order; junction bases with no gene match: 13. Germline V gives CDR1 MNHNY, CDR2 SVGAGI (reference sequence). The CDR3 here is CASSLPQGAKSDTEAFF. The CDR3 bases are TGTGCCAGCAGTCTACCACAGGGGGCGAAGTCGGACACTGAAGCTTTCTTT.

The chain has TRBV2 and TRBJ2-1; 10 bases agree with TRBD2. This CDR3 spans 15 amino acids. CDR1 and CDR2 (germline): SNHLY, FYNNEI. Trimming removed 5 bases from V and 7 bases from J; junction bases left unmatched: 8. The CDR3 DNA follows: TGTGCCAGCAGTCCTAGCGGGGGATCTAGAAATGAGCAGTTCTTC. Encoded protein: CASSPSGGSRNEQFF. Looking up the rest from reference TRBV2 and TRBJ2-1 gives the full variable domain: EPEVTQTPSHQVTQMGQEVILRCVPISNHLYFYWYRQILGQKVEFLVSFYNNEISEKSEIFDDQFSVERPDGSNFTLKIRSTKLEDSAMYFCASSPSGGSRNEQFFGPGTRLTVL.

Only a few counts were recorded for this clonotype. The chain has TRBV11-2 and TRBJ1-5; 8 bases match TRBD1. The CDR3 length is 15 residues. Germline V gene lookup returns CDR1 SGHAT and CDR2 FQNNGV. Losses at the gene ends were 0 bases for V and 5 bases for J; bases not matched to a gene: 3. The CDR3 is CASSLDAGGDQPQHF. CDR3 DNA sequence: TGTGCCAGCAGCTTAGATGCAGGGGGCGATCAGCCCCAGCATTTT.

The chain carries TRBV19 and TRBJ2-1; D is tentatively TRBD1 or TRBD2 (5 bases each). The germline CDR1 and CDR2 sequences are LNHDA and SQIVND (reference sequence). Trimming cost V 1 base and J 10 bases, with 5 bases left between them. CDR3 length equals 11 residues. This chain's CDR3 is CASSIGGEQFF. CDR3 DNA: TGTGCCAGTAGTATAGGGGGGGAGCAGTTCTTC.

This chain uses TRBV12-3 or TRBV12-4 with TRBJ2-3; 9 bases are shared with TRBD2. V lost 6 bases, J lost 1 base, and 5 bases stayed unmatched. The CDR3 runs 15 residues. The CDR3 DNA follows: TGTGCCAGCAGCCCTATAGCGGGGGGCACAGATACGCAGTATTTT. Protein sequence: CASSPIAGGTDTQYF.